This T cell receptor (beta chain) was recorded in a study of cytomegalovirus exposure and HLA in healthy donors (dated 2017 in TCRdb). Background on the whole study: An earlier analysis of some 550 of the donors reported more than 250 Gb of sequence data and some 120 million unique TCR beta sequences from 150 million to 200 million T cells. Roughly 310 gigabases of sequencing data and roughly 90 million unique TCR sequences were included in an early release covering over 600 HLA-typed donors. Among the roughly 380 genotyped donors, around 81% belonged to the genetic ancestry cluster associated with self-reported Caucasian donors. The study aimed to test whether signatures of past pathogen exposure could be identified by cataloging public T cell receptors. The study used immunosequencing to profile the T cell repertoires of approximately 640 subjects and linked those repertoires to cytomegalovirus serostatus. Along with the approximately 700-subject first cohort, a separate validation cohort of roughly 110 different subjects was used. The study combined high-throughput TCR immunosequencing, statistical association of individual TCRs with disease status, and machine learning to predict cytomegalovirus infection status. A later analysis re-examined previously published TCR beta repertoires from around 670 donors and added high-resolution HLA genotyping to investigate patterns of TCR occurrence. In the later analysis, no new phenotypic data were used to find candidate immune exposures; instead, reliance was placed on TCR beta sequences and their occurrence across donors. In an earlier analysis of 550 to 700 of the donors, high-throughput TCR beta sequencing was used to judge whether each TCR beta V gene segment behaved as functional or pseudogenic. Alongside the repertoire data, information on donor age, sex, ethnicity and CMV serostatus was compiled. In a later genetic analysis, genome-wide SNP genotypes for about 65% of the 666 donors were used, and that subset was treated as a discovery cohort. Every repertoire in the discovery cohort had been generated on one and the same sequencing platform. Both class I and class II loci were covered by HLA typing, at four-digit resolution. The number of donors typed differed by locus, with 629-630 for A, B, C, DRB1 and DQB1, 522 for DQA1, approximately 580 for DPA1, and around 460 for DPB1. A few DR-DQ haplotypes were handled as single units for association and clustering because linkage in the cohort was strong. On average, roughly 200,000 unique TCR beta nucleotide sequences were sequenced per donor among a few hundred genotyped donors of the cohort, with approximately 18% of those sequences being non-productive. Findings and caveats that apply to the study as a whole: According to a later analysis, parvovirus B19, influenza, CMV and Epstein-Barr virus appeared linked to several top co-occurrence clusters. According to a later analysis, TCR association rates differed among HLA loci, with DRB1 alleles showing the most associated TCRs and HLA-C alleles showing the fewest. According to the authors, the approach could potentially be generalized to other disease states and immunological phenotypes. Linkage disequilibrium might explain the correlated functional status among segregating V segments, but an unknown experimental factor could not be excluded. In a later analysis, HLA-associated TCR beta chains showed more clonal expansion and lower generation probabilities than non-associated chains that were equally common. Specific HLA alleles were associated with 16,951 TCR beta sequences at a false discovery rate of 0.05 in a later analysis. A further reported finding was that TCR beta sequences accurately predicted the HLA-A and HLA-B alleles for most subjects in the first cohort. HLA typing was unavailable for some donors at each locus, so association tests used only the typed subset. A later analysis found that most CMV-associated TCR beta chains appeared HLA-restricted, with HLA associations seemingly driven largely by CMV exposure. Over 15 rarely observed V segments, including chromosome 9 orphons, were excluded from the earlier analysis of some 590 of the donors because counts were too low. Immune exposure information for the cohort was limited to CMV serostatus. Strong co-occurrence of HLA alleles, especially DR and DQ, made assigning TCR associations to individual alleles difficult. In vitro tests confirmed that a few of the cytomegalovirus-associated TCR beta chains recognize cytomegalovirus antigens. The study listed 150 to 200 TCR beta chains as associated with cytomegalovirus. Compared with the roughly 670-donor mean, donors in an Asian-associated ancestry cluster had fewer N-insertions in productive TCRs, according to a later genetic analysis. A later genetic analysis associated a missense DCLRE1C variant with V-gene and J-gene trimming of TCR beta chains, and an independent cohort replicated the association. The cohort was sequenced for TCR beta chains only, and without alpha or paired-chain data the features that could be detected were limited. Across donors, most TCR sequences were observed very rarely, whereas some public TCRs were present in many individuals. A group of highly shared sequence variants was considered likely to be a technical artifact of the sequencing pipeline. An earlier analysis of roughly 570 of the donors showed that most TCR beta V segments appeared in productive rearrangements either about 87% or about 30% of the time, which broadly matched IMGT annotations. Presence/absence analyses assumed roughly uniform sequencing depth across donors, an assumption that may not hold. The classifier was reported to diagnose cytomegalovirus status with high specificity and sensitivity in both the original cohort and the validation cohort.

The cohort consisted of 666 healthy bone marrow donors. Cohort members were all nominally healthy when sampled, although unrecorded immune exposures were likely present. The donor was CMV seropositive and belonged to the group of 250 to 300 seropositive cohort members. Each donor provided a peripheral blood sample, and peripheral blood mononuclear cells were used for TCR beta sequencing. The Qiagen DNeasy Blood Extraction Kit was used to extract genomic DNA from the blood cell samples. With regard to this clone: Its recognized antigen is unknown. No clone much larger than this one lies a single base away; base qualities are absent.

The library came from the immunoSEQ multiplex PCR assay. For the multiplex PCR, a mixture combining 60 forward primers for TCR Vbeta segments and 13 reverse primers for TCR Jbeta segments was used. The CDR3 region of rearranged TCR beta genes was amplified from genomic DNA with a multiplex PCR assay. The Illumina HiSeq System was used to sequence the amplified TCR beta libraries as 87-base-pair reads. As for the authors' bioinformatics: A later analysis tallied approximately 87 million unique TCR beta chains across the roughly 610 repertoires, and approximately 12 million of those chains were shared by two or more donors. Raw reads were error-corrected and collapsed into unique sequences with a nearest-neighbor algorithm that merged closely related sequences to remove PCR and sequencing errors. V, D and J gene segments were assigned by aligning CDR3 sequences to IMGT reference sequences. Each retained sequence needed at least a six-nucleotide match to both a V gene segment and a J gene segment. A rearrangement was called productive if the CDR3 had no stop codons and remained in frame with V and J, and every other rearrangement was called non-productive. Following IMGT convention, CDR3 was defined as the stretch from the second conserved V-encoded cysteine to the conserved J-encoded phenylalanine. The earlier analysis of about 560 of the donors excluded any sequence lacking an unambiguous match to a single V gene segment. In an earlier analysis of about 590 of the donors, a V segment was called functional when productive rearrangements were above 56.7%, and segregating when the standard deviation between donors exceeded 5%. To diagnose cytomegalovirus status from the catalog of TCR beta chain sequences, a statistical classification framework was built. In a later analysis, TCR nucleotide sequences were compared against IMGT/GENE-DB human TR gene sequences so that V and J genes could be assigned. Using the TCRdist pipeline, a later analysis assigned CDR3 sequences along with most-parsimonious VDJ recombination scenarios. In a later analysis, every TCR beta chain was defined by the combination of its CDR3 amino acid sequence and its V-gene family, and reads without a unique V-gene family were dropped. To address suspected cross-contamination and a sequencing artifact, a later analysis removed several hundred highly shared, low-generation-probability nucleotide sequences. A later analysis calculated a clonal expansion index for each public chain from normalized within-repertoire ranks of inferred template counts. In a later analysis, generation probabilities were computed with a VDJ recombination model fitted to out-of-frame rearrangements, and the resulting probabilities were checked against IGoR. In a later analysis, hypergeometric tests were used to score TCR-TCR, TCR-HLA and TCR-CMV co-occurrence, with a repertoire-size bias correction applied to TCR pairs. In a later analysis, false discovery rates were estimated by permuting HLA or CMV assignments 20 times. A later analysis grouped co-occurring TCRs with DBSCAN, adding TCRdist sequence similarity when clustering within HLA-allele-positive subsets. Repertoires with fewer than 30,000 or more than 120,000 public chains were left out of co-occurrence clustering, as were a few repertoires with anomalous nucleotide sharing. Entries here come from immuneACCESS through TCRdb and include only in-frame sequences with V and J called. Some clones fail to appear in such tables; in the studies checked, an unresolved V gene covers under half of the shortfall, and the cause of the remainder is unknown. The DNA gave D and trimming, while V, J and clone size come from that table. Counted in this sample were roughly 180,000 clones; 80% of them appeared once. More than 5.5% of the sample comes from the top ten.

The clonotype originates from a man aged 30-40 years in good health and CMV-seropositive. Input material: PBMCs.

The CDR3 in this case is CASSLGLGRKNTEAFF. In nucleotide form, the sequence is TGTGCCAGCAGCTTGGGTTTAGGCAGGAAGAACACTGAAGCTTTCTTT. The chain uses TRBV5-5 and TRBJ1-1; the D gene cannot be named for sure. The CDR3 sequence holds 16 residues, the cysteine and phenylalanine included. The sequence is cut down to CDR3 DNA, 48 bases in frame from base 1. As encoded in the germline V gene (reference sequence), CDR1 is SGHKS while CDR2 is YYEKEE. The trim is 0 bases for V and 1 base for J, with a gap of 13 bases between the germline ends.